This T cell receptor beta chain was found in a study of post-analysis software for immune sequencing data. Study-level background: There were relapsing-remitting, secondary progressive and progressive-relapsing multiple sclerosis among the disease courses included. The study's findings and limits: Controls' normalized Chao1 diversity significantly exceeded that of multiple sclerosis patients. F measure grouped same-batch samples tightly together.

Every TCR beta cDNA library bore unique molecular identifiers. A population of 1 to 10 million T cells gave rise to roughly 500,000 cDNA molecules. TCRdb reprocessed the PCR reads via MiXCR and lists one record per CDR3 protein. The sample has 450,000 or so distinct CDR3 sequences; roughly 45% are singletons. A word on this clonotype: Its antigen is still unknown.

The clonotype was recovered from a girl aged 5 to 17 with multiple sclerosis. Input material: blood.

CDR3 sequence reads: CASSRGARASTDTQYF. The CDR3 nucleotides read TGTGCCAGCAGCAGAGGGGCAAGGGCTAGCACAGATACGCAGTATTTT. The chain recombines TRBV9 with TRBJ2-3; D possibly uses TRBD1 or TRBD2 (5 bases each). V was pared by 4 bases and J by 0 bases, with 15 bases between. CDR1 is SGDLS, CDR2 YYNGEE, per germline. The CDR3 totals 16 residues.